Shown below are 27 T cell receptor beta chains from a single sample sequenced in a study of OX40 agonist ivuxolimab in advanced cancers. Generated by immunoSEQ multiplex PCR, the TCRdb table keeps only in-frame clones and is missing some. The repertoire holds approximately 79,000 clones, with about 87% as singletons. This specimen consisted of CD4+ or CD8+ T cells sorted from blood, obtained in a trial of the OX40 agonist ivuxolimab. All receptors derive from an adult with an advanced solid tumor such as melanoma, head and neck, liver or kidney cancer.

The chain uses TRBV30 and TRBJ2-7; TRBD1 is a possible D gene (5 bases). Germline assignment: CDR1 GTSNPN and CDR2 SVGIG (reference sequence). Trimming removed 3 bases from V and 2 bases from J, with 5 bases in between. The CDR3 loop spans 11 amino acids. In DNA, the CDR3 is TGTGCCTGGAGGACAGCCTACGAGCAGTACTTC. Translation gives CAWRTAYEQYF.

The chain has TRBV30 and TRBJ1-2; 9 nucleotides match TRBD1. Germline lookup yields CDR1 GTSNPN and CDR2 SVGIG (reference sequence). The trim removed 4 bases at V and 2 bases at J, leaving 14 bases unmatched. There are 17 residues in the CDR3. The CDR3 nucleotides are TGTGCCTGGAAGGTTTATGACAGGGGGGTTGTCAACTATGGCTACACCTTC. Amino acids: CAWKVYDRGVVNYGYTF. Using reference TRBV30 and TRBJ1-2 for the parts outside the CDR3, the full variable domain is SQTIHQWPATLVQPVGSPLSLECTVEGTSNPNLYWYRQAAGRGLQLLFYSVGIGQISSEVPQNLSASRPQDRQFILSSKKLLLSDSGFYLCAWKVYDRGVVNYGYTFGSGTRLTVV.

This CDR3 is CASSSGGRGLYREKLFF. DNA of the CDR3: TGTGCCAGCAGCTCCGGCGGGAGGGGGCTTTATCGGGAAAAACTGTTTTTT. This chain joins TRBV5-4 and TRBJ1-4, with 7 bases fitting TRBD1. Germline loops: CDR1 SGHNT, CDR2 YYREEE (reference sequence). V shed 3 bases and J 8 bases; nucleotides not matched to a gene: 16. The CDR3 sequence is 17 residues long.

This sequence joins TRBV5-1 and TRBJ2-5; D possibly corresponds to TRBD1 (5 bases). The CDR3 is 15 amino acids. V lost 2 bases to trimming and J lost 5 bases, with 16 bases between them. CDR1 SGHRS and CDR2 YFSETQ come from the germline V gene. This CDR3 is CASSLGKGRWETQYF. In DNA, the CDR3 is TGCGCCAGCAGCTTAGGCAAGGGGCGGTGGGAGACCCAGTACTTC.

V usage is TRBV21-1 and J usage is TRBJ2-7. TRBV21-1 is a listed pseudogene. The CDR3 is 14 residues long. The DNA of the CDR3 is TGTGCCAGTCCGGAGGTGCAGGGTCCCTACGAGCAGTACTTC. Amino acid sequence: CASPEVQGPYEQYF.

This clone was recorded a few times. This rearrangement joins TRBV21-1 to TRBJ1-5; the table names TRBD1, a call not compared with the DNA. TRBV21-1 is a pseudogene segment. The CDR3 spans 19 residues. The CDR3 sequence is CASSPKGRDRAWGNQPQHF. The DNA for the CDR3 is TGTGCCAGCAGCCCCAAAGGTAGAGACAGGGCCTGGGGCAATCAGCCCCAGCATTTT.

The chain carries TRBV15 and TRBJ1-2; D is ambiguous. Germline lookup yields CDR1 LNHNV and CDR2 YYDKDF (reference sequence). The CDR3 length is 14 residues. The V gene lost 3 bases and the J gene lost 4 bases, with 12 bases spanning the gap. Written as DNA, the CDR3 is TGTGCCACCAGCAGGGATATTGGGCGCTATGGCTACACCTTC. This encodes CATSRDIGRYGYTF.

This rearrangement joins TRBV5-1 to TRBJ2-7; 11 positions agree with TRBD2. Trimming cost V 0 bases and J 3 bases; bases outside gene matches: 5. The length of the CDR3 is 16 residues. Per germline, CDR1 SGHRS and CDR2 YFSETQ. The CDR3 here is CASSLGRLAGGYEQYF. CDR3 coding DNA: TGCGCCAGCAGCTTGGGGAGGCTAGCGGGGGGCTACGAGCAGTACTTC.

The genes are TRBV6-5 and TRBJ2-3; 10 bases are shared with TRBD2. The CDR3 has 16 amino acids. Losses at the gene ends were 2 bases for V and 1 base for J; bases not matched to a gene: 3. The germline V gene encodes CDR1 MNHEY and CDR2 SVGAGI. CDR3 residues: CASSYRLAGGTDTQYF. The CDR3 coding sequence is TGTGCCAGCAGTTACCGGCTAGCGGGGGGCACAGATACGCAGTATTTT.

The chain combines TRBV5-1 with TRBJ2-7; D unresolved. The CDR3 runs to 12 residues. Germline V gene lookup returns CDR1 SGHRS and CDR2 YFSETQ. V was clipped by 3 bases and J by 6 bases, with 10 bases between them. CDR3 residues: CASSSNTLEQYF. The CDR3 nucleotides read TGCGCCAGCAGCTCTAACACTCTCGAGCAGTACTTC.

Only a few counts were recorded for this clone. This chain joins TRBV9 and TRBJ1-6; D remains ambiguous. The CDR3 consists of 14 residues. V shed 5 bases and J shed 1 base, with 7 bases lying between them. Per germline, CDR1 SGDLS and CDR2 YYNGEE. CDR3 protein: CASSLRSYNSPLHF. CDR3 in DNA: TGTGCCAGCAGTCTGAGGTCCTATAATTCACCCCTCCACTTT.

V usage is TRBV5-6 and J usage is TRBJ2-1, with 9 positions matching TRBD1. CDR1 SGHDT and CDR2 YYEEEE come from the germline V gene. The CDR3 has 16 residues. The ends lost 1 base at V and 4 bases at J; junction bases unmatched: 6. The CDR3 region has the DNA TGTGCCAGCAGCTTGATCGGGACAGGGACATACAATGAGCAGTTCTTC. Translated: CASSLIGTGTYNEQFF.

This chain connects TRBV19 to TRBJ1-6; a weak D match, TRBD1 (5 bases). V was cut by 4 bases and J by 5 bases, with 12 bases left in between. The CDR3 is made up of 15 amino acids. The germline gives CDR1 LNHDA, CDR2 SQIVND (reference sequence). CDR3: CASSTGTGDNSPLHF. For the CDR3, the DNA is TGTGCCAGTAGTACGGGGACGGGGGATAATTCACCCCTCCACTTT.

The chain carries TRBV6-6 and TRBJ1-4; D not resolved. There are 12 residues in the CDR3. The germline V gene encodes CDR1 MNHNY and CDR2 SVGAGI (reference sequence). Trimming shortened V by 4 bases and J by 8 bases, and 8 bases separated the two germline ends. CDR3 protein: CASSFPTEKLFF. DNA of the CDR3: TGTGCCAGCAGTTTCCCAACGGAAAAACTGTTTTTT.

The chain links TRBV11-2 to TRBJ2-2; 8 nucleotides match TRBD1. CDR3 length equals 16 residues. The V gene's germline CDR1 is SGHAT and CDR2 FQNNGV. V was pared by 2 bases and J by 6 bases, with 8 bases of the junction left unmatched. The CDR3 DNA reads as TGTGCCAGCAGCTTAATCAGGGGGCAAATCGCCGGGGAGCTGTTTTTT. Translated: CASSLIRGQIAGELFF.

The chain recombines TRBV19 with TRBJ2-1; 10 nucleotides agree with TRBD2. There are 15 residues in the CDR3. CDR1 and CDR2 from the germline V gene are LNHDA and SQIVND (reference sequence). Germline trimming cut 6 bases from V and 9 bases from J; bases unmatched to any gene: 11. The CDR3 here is CASRPGASGSGEQFF. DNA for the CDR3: TGTGCCAGTAGACCGGGGGCTAGCGGGAGTGGTGAGCAGTTCTTC. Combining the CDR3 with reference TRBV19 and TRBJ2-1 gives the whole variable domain DGGITQSPKYLFRKEGQNVTLSCEQNLNHDAMYWYRQDPGQGLRLIYYSQIVNDFQKGDIAEGYSVSREKKESFPLTVTSAQKNPTAFYLCASRPGASGSGEQFFGPGTRLTVL.

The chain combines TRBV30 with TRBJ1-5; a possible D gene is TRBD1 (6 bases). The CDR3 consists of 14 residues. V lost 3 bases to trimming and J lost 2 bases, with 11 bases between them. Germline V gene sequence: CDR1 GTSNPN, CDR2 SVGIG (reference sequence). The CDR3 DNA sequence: TGTGCCTGGAGAGGGGCAGGGGGCAATCAGCCCCAGCATTTT. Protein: CAWRGAGGNQPQHF.

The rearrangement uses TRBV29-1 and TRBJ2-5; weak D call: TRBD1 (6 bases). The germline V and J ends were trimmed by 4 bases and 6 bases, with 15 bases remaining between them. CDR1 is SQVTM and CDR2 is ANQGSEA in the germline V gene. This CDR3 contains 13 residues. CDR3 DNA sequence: TGCAGCGTTGCCGGGACACAGGACCAGACCCAGTACTTC. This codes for CSVAGTQDQTQYF.

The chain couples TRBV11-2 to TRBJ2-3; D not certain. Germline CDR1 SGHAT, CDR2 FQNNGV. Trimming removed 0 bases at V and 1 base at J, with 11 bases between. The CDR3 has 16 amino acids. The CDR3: CASSLDLVAGTDTQYF. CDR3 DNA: TGTGCCAGCAGCTTAGATCTAGTTGCGGGCACAGATACGCAGTATTTT. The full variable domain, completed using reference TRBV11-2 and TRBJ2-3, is EAGVAQSPRYKIIEKRQSVAFWCNPISGHATLYWYQQILGQGPKLLIQFQNNGVVDDSQLPKDRFSAERLKGVDSTLKIQPAKLEDSAVYLCASSLDLVAGTDTQYFGPGTRLTVL.

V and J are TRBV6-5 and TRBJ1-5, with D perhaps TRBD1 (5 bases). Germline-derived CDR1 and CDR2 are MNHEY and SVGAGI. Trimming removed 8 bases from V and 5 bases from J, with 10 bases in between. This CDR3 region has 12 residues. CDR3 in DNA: TGTGCCAGCGGGGCGGGGTATCAGCCCCAGCATTTT. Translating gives CASGAGYQPQHF.

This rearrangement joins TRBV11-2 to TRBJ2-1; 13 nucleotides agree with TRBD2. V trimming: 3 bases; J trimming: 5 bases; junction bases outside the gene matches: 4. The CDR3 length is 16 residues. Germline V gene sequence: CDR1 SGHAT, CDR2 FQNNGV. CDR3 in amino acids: CASSFTSGRANNEQFF. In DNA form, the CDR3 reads TGTGCCAGCAGCTTTACTAGCGGGAGGGCCAACAATGAGCAGTTCTTC.

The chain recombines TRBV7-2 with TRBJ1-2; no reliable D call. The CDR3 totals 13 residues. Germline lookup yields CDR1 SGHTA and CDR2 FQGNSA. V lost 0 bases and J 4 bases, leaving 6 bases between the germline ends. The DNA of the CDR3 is TGTGCCAGCAGCTTAGCGCACGCCTATGGCTACACCTTC. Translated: CASSLAHAYGYTF.

The CDR3 DNA reads TGTGCCAGCAGCTTAGACCTGCTTTCTGAAGCTTTCTTT. This codes for CASSLDLLSEAFF. V is TRBV11-3 and J is TRBJ1-1; no reliable D call. This CDR3 spans 13 amino acids. CDR1 and CDR2 (germline): SGHNT, YENEEA. Between the trimmed V and J ends, which lost 0 bases and 6 bases, there was a span of 8 bases.

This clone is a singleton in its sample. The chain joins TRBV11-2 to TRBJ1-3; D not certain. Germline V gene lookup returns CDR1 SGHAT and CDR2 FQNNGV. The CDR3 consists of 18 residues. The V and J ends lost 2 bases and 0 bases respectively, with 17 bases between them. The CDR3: CASSLLPPLALSGNTIYF. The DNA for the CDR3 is TGTGCCAGCAGCTTACTACCTCCACTGGCCCTCTCTGGAAACACCATATATTTT.

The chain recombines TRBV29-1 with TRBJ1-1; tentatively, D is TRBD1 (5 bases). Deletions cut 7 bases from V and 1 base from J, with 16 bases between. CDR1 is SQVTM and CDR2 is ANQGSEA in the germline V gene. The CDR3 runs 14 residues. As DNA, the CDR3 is TGCAGCGCTACACGAGCCGGGGGGAACACTGAAGCTTTCTTT. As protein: CSATRAGGNTEAFF.

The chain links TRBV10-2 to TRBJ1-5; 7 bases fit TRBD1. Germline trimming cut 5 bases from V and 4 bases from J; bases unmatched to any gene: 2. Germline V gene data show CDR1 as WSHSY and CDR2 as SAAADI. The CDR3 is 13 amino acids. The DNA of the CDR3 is TGCGCCAGCAGTACACAGGGGAATCAGCCCCAGCATTTT. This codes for CASSTQGNQPQHF.

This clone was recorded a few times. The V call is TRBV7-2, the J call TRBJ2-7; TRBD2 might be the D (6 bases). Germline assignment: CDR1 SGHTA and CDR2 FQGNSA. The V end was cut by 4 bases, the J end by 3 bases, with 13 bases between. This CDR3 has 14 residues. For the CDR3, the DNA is TGTGCCAGCAGCTACTCTGGAGGGGTCTACGAGCAGTACTTC. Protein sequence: CASSYSGGVYEQYF.